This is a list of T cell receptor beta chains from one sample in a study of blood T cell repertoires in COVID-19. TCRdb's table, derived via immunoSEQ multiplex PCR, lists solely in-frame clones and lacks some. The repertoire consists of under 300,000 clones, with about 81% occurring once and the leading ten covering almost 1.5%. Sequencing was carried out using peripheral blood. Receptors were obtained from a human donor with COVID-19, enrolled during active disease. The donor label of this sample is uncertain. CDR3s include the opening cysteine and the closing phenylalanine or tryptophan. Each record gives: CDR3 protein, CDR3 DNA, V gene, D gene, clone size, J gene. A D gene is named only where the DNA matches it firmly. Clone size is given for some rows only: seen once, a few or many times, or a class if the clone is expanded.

CASSVEGGYLTYEQYF	TGTGCCAGCAGTGTTGAAGGGGGTTATTTAACCTACGAGCAGTACTTC	TRBV6-1	.	.	TRBJ2-7
CASSFQAVESDEQFF	TGCGCCAGCAGCTTCCAGGCAGTCGAGTCCGATGAGCAGTTCTTC	TRBV5-1	.	.	TRBJ2-1
CASSSPWGANTEAFF	TGTGCCAGCAGTTCTCCCTGGGGAGCCAACACTGAAGCTTTCTTT	TRBV28	.	few	TRBJ1-1
CASSAPGQGYYEQYF	TGTGCCAGCAGCGCACCGGGACAGGGATATTACGAGCAGTACTTC	TRBV6-5	TRBD1	once	TRBJ2-7
CSTATEGSNQPQHF	TGCAGCACCGCCACGGAGGGAAGCAATCAGCCCCAGCATTTT	TRBV29-1	.	.	TRBJ1-5
CASSFRGIGTYEQYF	TGCGCCAGCAGCTTCCGAGGGATTGGGACCTACGAGCAGTACTTC	TRBV5-1	.	.	TRBJ2-7
CASSINSGAPKNEQYF	TGTGCCAGTAGTATAAATTCGGGAGCCCCGAAGAACGAGCAGTACTTC	TRBV19	.	.	TRBJ2-7
CASSFDRGSYNEQFF	TGTGCCAGCAGCTTCGACAGGGGGTCCTACAATGAGCAGTTCTTC	TRBV7-2	TRBD1	.	TRBJ2-1
CASSLDIAGTPGELFF	TGTGCCAGCAGCTTAGATATAGCGGGAACCCCCGGGGAGCTGTTTTTT	TRBV5-6	TRBD2	.	TRBJ2-2
CASSRDRGGQPQHF	TGTGCCAGCAGCCGGGACAGGGGAGGACAGCCCCAGCATTTT	TRBV7-2	TRBD1	.	TRBJ1-5
CATSRGDRGADTQYF	TGTGCCACCAGCAGAGGCGACAGGGGGGCTGATACGCAGTATTTT	TRBV15	TRBD1	many	TRBJ2-3
CASSFDRNGRCYF	TGTGCCAGCAGCTTTGACCGAAACGGGAGATGCTACTTC	TRBV7-9	.	.	TRBJ2-7
CASSFWGREAEQYF	TGTGCCAGCAGTTTCTGGGGCAGGGAGGCCGAGCAGTACTTC	TRBV27	.	.	TRBJ2-7
CASSSSFGGAAEAFF	TGCGCCAGCAGCTCATCCTTCGGGGGGGCTGCTGAAGCTTTCTTT	TRBV5-1	.	once	TRBJ1-1
CASTPQANYGYTF	TGTGCCAGCACCCCTCAAGCAAACTATGGCTACACCTTC	TRBV12-3/TRBV12-4	.	few	TRBJ1-2
CASSHDLGTVNEQFF	TGTGCCAGCAGCCATGACCTTGGGACTGTCAATGAGCAGTTCTTC	TRBV28	.	.	TRBJ2-1
CASSLGGVYNEQFF	TGTGCCAGCAGTTTGGGAGGGGTTTACAATGAGCAGTTCTTC	TRBV27	TRBD2	.	TRBJ2-1
CASGDRGGYTEAFF	TGCGCCAGCGGAGACAGGGGGGGGTACACTGAAGCTTTCTTT	TRBV10-2	TRBD1	.	TRBJ1-1
CASRQQSTDTQYF	TGTGCCAGCAGGCAACAGAGCACAGATACGCAGTATTTT	TRBV27	.	.	TRBJ2-3
CASLGGRGFNYGYTF	TGTGCCTCCTTGGGGGGAAGGGGCTTTAACTATGGCTACACCTTC	TRBV6-5	.	.	TRBJ1-2
CASSLSYPGQGYEQYF	TGTGCCAGCAGTTTATCCTACCCGGGACAGGGGTACGAGCAGTACTTC	TRBV27	TRBD1	.	TRBJ2-7
CASSDDIRGQFF	TGTGCCAGCAGCGATGATATCCGGGGGCAGTTCTTC	TRBV6-2/TRBV6-3	.	.	TRBJ2-1
CASRRNSNQPQHF	TGTGCCAGCAGGCGGAATAGCAATCAGCCCCAGCATTTT	TRBV2	.	.	TRBJ1-5
CAIRRTGNGQEGYTF	TGTGCCATCAGAAGGACAGGGAACGGACAGGAGGGCTACACCTTC	TRBV10-3	TRBD1	.	TRBJ1-2
CASSHGPEQFF	TGTGCCAGCAGCCATGGGCCAGAGCAGTTCTTC	TRBV14	.	.	TRBJ2-1
CASSLVTGQGVVAQYF	TGTGCCAGCAGCTTAGTCACGGGACAGGGGGTGGTGGCCCAGTACTTC	TRBV7-2	TRBD1	.	TRBJ2-5
CASTPAGYHYGYTF	TGTGCCAGTACCCCGGCGGGGTATCACTATGGCTACACCTTC	TRBV19	.	.	TRBJ1-2
CASSYSGRVTDTQYF	TGTGCCAGCAGTTACTCAGGGAGGGTGACAGATACGCAGTATTTT	TRBV6-5	TRBD2	.	TRBJ2-3
CASSSGLARIANIQYF	TGTGCCAGCAGCTCGGGACTAGCTCGTATCGCAAACATTCAGTACTTC	TRBV7-2	TRBD2	.	TRBJ2-4
CASSVAGTSPVEQYF	TGTGCCAGCAGCGTAGCTGGGACTAGTCCCGTGGAGCAGTACTTC	TRBV9	TRBD2	.	TRBJ2-7
CASSLVGGTVNTEAFF	TGTGCCAGCAGCTTGGTAGGCGGGACAGTGAACACTGAAGCTTTCTTT	TRBV5-8	TRBD1	.	TRBJ1-1
CASRPPGGRAEAFF	TGTGCCAGTAGGCCCCCAGGGGGTCGGGCTGAAGCTTTCTTT	TRBV19	TRBD1	.	TRBJ1-1
CASSKRTGGDEQFF	TGTGCCAGCAGTAAAAGGACAGGGGGCGATGAGCAGTTCTTC	TRBV6-5	TRBD1	many	TRBJ2-1
CASSLGQGPYGYTF	TGTGCCAGCAGCTTAGGACAGGGACCCTATGGCTACACCTTC	TRBV7-9	TRBD1	few	TRBJ1-2
CASIGRRLAGETDTQYF	TGTGCCAGCATTGGTAGGCGTCTAGCGGGAGAAACAGATACGCAGTATTTT	TRBV6-4	TRBD2	.	TRBJ2-3
CASVTGGMNTGELFF	TGTGCCAGCGTAACAGGGGGGATGAACACCGGGGAGCTGTTTTTT	TRBV19	TRBD1	.	TRBJ2-2
CASRGEGGTDTQYF	TGTGCCAGCCGGGGGGAGGGGGGCACAGATACGCAGTATTTT	TRBV13	.	few	TRBJ2-3
CASSLGGGVGNEQFF	TGCGCCAGCAGCTTGGGAGGCGGGGTGGGGAATGAGCAGTTCTTC	TRBV5-1	.	.	TRBJ2-1
CASSLVVAGLAKNIQYF	TGTGCCAGCAGCTTGGTCGTAGCGGGACTAGCCAAAAACATTCAGTACTTC	TRBV5-6	TRBD2	.	TRBJ2-4
CASSSPGGRGTTEAFF	TGTGCCAGCAGTTCCCCAGGGGGGCGCGGTACCACTGAAGCTTTCTTT	TRBV6-2/TRBV6-3	TRBD1	once	TRBJ1-1
CASSFPSGSSYEQYF	TGTGCCAGCAGCTTCCCTAGCGGGAGCTCCTACGAGCAGTACTTC	TRBV7-2	TRBD2	few	TRBJ2-7
CASSVGGREAYNEQFF	TGTGCCAGCAGCGTAGGGGGGCGGGAGGCCTACAATGAGCAGTTCTTC	TRBV9	TRBD2	.	TRBJ2-1
CASSFSRVPSGANVLTF	TGTGCTAGCAGCTTTTCGAGGGTCCCCTCTGGGGCCAACGTCCTGACTTTC	TRBV7-7	.	.	TRBJ2-6
CASSLAGQIYGYTF	TGTGCCAGCAGCTTGGCGGGACAGATCTATGGCTACACCTTC	TRBV7-8	TRBD1	.	TRBJ1-2
CASSLVLGGKNIQYF	TGTGCCAGCAGCTTAGTACTAGGGGGCAAAAACATTCAGTACTTC	TRBV7-9	.	.	TRBJ2-4
CASSGTSGRNEQFF	TGCGCCAGCTCCGGGACTAGCGGGAGAAATGAGCAGTTCTTC	TRBV5-1	TRBD2	.	TRBJ2-1
CATSVDRGLDEQYF	TGTGCCACCAGCGTGGACAGGGGGCTAGACGAGCAGTACTTC	TRBV15	TRBD1	.	TRBJ2-7
CAWSRQGVDEKLFF	TGTGCCTGGAGTCGACAGGGAGTGGATGAAAAACTGTTTTTT	TRBV30	TRBD1	once	TRBJ1-4
CASSLSDRARGETQYF	TGTGCCAGCAGTTTATCTGACAGGGCCCGGGGAGAGACCCAGTACTTC	TRBV27	TRBD1	.	TRBJ2-5
CASSNPGLDTGELFF	TGTGCCAGCAGCAATCCGGGACTAGACACCGGGGAGCTGTTTTTT	TRBV5-4	TRBD2	.	TRBJ2-2
CASSQHLRTDTQYF	TGTGCCAGCAGCCAGCATCTCCGGACAGATACGCAGTATTTT	TRBV4-2	.	.	TRBJ2-3
CASSLVAAGDYNEQFF	TGCGCCAGCAGCTTGGTCGCCGCGGGAGACTACAATGAGCAGTTCTTC	TRBV5-1	TRBD2	.	TRBJ2-1
CSASVGGGQPQHF	TGCAGTGCTAGTGTGGGAGGGGGACAGCCCCAGCATTTT	TRBV20-1	.	.	TRBJ1-5
CATSRDQALLGTDTQYF	TGTGCCACCAGCAGAGATCAGGCTCTCCTTGGGACAGATACGCAGTATTTT	TRBV15	.	.	TRBJ2-3
CASSPKGQVYNEQFF	TGTGCCAGCAGCCCGAAAGGACAAGTCTACAATGAGCAGTTCTTC	TRBV7-2	.	few	TRBJ2-1